One sample yielded the 15 T cell receptor beta chains listed below, sequenced in a study of graft-versus-host responses after intestinal transplantation. Method: immunoSEQ multiplex PCR; TCRdb's copy keeps in-frame clones and lacks some. This table has about 85,000 clones, roughly 90% appearing once. Their cognate antigens are unknown. This sample comprised unstimulated CD8+ T cells sorted from spleen or lymph node cells, obtained before transplant. The receptors stem from a human donor who was the organ donor for an intestinal transplant.

The chain is built from TRBV6-1 and TRBJ2-7; 9 nucleotides line up with TRBD2. Trimming at V came to 1 base and at J to 4 bases, leaving 14 bases not matched to a gene. CDR3 length: 18 residues. The germline V gene encodes CDR1 MNHNS and CDR2 SASEGT. In nucleotides, the CDR3 is TGTGCCAGCAGTGAAGTCGGACTCCACGCTAGCGGGATATACGAGCAGTACTTC. Translated, it gives CASSEVGLHASGIYEQYF.

The J gene is TRBJ2-3, the V gene TRBV6-1, with 9 positions matching TRBD1. This CDR3 contains 17 residues. The V and J ends lost 1 base and 0 bases, in that order; junction bases with no gene match: 5. The germline gives CDR1 MNHNS, CDR2 SASEGT. The CDR3 DNA reads as TGTGCCAGCAGTGAAGGGGGGACAGGGCCTAGCACAGATACGCAGTATTTT. Amino acid sequence: CASSEGGTGPSTDTQYF.

The rearrangement joins TRBV4-2 to TRBJ2-1, with unresolved D. The CDR3 runs 17 residues. The ends were cut back, 1 base at V and 9 bases at J, with 22 bases in the middle. The germline gives CDR1 LGHNA, CDR2 YNFKEQ. The CDR3: CASSQGKVYGLAPEQFF. The CDR3 DNA is TGTGCCAGCAGCCAAGGAAAGGTGTACGGTCTTGCCCCTGAGCAGTTCTTC.

The chain joins TRBV6-5 to TRBJ1-2; D is undetermined. The CDR3 covers 14 residues. Between the trimmed V and J ends, which lost 0 bases and 2 bases, there was a span of 7 bases. The germline V gene has CDR1 MNHEY and CDR2 SVGAGI. The CDR3: CASSYSTENYGYTF. The CDR3 DNA reads as TGTGCCAGCAGTTACTCAACAGAGAACTATGGCTACACCTTC.

Concerning this clone itself: One end of the junction fails to match germline, which may point to a read error. The chain is built from TRBV7-7 and TRBJ2-1; tentatively, D is TRBD2 (7 bases). Per germline, CDR1 SSHAT and CDR2 FNYEAQ (reference sequence). The CDR3 is made up of 15 amino acids. This CDR3 reads CASSLGGGSYNEQFF. The CDR3 DNA sequence: TGTGCTAGCAGCTTAGGGGGGGGCTCCTACAATGAGCAGTTCTTC.

The rearrangement links TRBV5-1 to TRBJ2-5; 14 bases are a match to TRBD2. Trimming cost V 4 bases and J 1 base; bases outside gene matches: 3. Germline loops: CDR1 SGHRS, CDR2 YFSETQ. The CDR3 covers 16 residues. The CDR3 region is CASSPGLAGGQETQYF. The CDR3 bases are TGCGCCAGCAGCCCCGGACTAGCGGGGGGCCAAGAGACCCAGTACTTC.

The rearrangement links TRBV7-3 to TRBJ2-3, with TRBD1 matching 7 bases. The CDR3 loop spans 14 amino acids. With 5 bases clipped from V and 4 bases from J, the junction kept 6 bases outside the gene matches. Per the germline V gene, CDR1 is SGHTA and CDR2 is FQGTGA. CDR3 residues: CASSPRGYPDTQYF. The CDR3 DNA reads TGTGCCAGCAGCCCCAGGGGGTATCCAGATACGCAGTATTTT.

V gene TRBV11-2 combines with J gene TRBJ2-7; possible D gene TRBD1, 5 bases. The CDR3 runs 17 residues. Germline lookup yields CDR1 SGHAT and CDR2 FQNNGV. Trimming shortened V by 0 bases and J by 3 bases, and 18 bases separated the two germline ends. Written as DNA, the CDR3 is TGTGCCAGCAGCTTAGAATGGACACGACCAACGGGCTACGAGCAGTACTTC. It codes for CASSLEWTRPTGYEQYF.

The chain links TRBV19 to TRBJ1-2; D might be TRBD1 (5 bases). Trimming shortened V by 4 bases and J by 4 bases, and 13 bases separated the two germline ends. Germline CDR1 is LNHDA and CDR2 is SQIVND (reference sequence). The CDR3 extends over 14 amino acids. CDR3 DNA sequence: TGTGCCAGTAGTAGAGACTCAGGGTTCTATGGCTACACCTTC. This encodes CASSRDSGFYGYTF.

V and J are TRBV5-1 and TRBJ2-7, with 7 bases aligning to TRBD1. Germline V gene sequence: CDR1 SGHRS, CDR2 YFSETQ. CDR3 length: 14 amino acids. Unmatched junction bases numbered 4, after V lost 4 bases and J lost 0 bases. As DNA, the CDR3 is TGCGCCAGCAGCCCGGGACAGAGCTCCTACGAGCAGTACTTC. This sequence encodes CASSPGQSSYEQYF. Supplemented by reference TRBV5-1 and TRBJ2-7, the full variable domain reads KAGVTQTPRYLIKTRGQQVTLSCSPISGHRSVSWYQQTPGQGLQFLFEYFSETQRNKGNFPGRFSGRQFSNSRSEMNVSTLELGDSALYLCASSPGQSSYEQYFGPGTRLTVT.

The rearrangement links TRBV14 to TRBJ2-3; D is unclear. Germline V gene data show CDR1 as SGHDN and CDR2 as FVKESK. The CDR3 contains 15 residues. Trimming took off 1 base at V and 4 bases at J, with 12 bases between the two ends. CDR3 coding DNA: TGTGCCAGCAGCCAAGTAAAGAACCCCGCAGATACGCAGTATTTT. As protein: CASSQVKNPADTQYF.

The genes are TRBV29-1 and TRBJ2-4, with TRBD2 matching over 12 bases. This CDR3 is 18 amino acids long. CDR1 and CDR2 (germline): SQVTM, ANQGSEA. V lost 3 bases, J lost 3 bases, and 12 bases stayed unmatched. The CDR3 DNA follows: TGCAGCGTTGAGGGACTAGCGGGCCTATCGCCGATCAAAAACATTCAGTACTTC. Protein: CSVEGLAGLSPIKNIQYF.

The rearrangement joins TRBV25-1 to TRBJ1-6; 10 nucleotides align to TRBD1. V shed 6 bases, J shed 1 base, and the junction held 6 bases outside the gene matches. This CDR3 is 17 amino acids long. Germline V gives CDR1 MGHDK, CDR2 SYGVNS. CDR3 nucleotides: TGTGCCAGCAGACAGGACAGGGGGATATCCTATAATTCACCCCTCCACTTT. Protein sequence: CASRQDRGISYNSPLHF.

This chain connects TRBV6-5 to TRBJ2-7; 11 bases match TRBD2. This CDR3 contains 14 residues. From germline, CDR1 is MNHEY and CDR2 SVGAGI. V lost 4 bases to trimming and J lost 3 bases; unmatched junction nucleotides: 2. For the CDR3, the DNA is TGTGCCAGCAGTTTCGGACTAGCGGGCTACGAGCAGTACTTC. Translated, it gives CASSFGLAGYEQYF.

Notes on this clone: The same CDR3 is also encoded by other DNA sequences in this sample. This chain connects TRBV6-5 to TRBJ1-5, with unresolved D. Germline lookup yields CDR1 MNHEY and CDR2 SVGAGI. CDR3 length equals 14 residues. With 0 bases removed from V and 4 bases from J, the gap between germline ends came to 7 bases. CDR3 amino acids: CASSYSRGNQPQHF. The CDR3 DNA sequence: TGTGCCAGCAGTTACTCACGGGGTAATCAGCCCCAGCATTTT.